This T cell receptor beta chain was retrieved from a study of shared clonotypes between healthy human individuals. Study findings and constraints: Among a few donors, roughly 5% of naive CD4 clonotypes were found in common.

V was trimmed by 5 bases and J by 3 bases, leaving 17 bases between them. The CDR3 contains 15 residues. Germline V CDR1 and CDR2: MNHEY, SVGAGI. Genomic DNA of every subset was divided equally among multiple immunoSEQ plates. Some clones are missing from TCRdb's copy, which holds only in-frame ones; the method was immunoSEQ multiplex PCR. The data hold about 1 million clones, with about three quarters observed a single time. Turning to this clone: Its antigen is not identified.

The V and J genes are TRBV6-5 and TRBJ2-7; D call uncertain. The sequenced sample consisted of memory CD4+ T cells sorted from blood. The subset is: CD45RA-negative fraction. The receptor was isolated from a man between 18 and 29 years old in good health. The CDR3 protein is CASSVISLGHYEQYF. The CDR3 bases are TGTGCCAGCAGTGTTATCTCCCTCGGGCACTACGAGCAGTACTTC.